The 6 T cell receptor beta chains below were found in one sample sequenced in a study of identical twins. TCRdb ran MiXCR on the 5' RACE reads and lists one entry per CDR3 protein. Of 200,000 to 300,000 distinct CDR3 sequences listed, around 7.6% were seen once; the top ten hold over 5%. This sample was shared with a second study, whose subject was yellow fever vaccine responses in identical twins.

Sequencing was performed on CD8+ T cells sorted from blood. The receptors stem from a woman between 18 and 29 years old in good health.

This clonotype has at least ten counts. This chain connects TRBV11-2 to TRBJ2-1; weak D call: TRBD1 (6 bases). CDR1 is SGHAT and CDR2 is FQNNGV in the germline V gene. Trimming took off 5 bases at V and 7 bases at J, with 12 bases between the two ends. The CDR3 consists of 13 residues. The chain's CDR3 is CASSEPGENEQFF. CDR3 nucleotides: TGTGCCAGCAGCGAACCAGGGGAGAATGAGCAGTTCTTC.

This clonotype was detected ten times or more. This chain joins TRBV27 and TRBJ2-1; 10 bases map to TRBD2. V lost 0 bases, J lost 5 bases, and 10 bases stayed unmatched. The germline V gene encodes CDR1 MNHEY and CDR2 SMNVEV (reference sequence). The CDR3 has 18 residues. CDR3 residues: CASSLSSSWTSGNNEQFF. The CDR3 bases are TGTGCCAGCAGTTTATCGAGCAGCTGGACTAGCGGAAACAATGAGCAGTTCTTC.

This clonotype was observed a few times. V usage is TRBV7-8 and J usage is TRBJ2-2, with 7 positions matching TRBD1. The CDR3 runs to 15 residues. With V trimmed by 4 bases and J by 0 bases, 2 bases remained unmatched. Germline loops: CDR1 SGHVS, CDR2 FQNEAQ. CDR3 sequence: CASSSGQTNTGELFF. CDR3 in DNA: TGTGCCAGCAGCTCGGGACAGACGAACACCGGGGAGCTGTTTTTT.

The chain links TRBV7-9 to TRBJ2-5; 14 bases are shared with TRBD2. Losses at the gene ends were 3 bases for V and 4 bases for J; bases not matched to a gene: 4. Germline loops: CDR1 SEHNR, CDR2 FQNEAQ (reference sequence). This CDR3 is 16 amino acids long. The CDR3 DNA reads as TGTGCCAGCAGCTTCCGACTAGCGGGGGGGATAGAGACCCAGTACTTC. Its protein is CASSFRLAGGIETQYF.

The chain has TRBV20-1 and TRBJ2-5; possibly TRBD2 for D (6 bases). The ends were cut back, 0 bases at V and 4 bases at J, with 9 bases in the middle. The CDR3 extends over 13 amino acids. Germline CDR1 DFQATT, CDR2 SNEGSKA (reference sequence). The CDR3 DNA is TGCAGTGCTAGAGACGGGGGAGTAGAGACCCAGTACTTC. It codes for CSARDGGVETQYF.

The table lists this clonotype with a few counts. CDR3 sequence (DNA): TGTGCCAGCAGCTTGAAGACAGGGTCGAACACTGAAGCTTTCTTT. This encodes CASSLKTGSNTEAFF. The chain recombines TRBV5-5 with TRBJ1-1; 7 positions match TRBD1. V lost 1 base to trimming and J lost 1 base; unmatched junction nucleotides: 4. This CDR3 has 15 amino acids. CDR1 and CDR2 (germline): SGHKS, YYEKEE (reference sequence).